The T cell receptor (beta chain) described here comes from a study of blood T cell repertoires in COVID-19. The data were produced by immunoSEQ multiplex PCR, yet TCRdb's version contains in-frame clones alone and is incomplete. The sample includes about 75,000 clones, around 83% seen only once; the top ten take approximately 20%. The source is a woman aged 45-59 years with acute or convalescent COVID-19. The sample comprised peripheral blood.

The DNA of the CDR3 is TGTGCCAGCAGTGCGTACAGGGGGCTACAACAAAGGGTTGAAGCTTTCTTT. It translates to CASSAYRGLQQRVEAFF. The chain has TRBV6-1 and TRBJ1-1; 9 bases line up with TRBD1. Germline-derived CDR1 and CDR2 are MNHNS and SASEGT. V trimming: 4 bases; J trimming: 7 bases; junction bases outside the gene matches: 16. This CDR3 contains 17 residues.